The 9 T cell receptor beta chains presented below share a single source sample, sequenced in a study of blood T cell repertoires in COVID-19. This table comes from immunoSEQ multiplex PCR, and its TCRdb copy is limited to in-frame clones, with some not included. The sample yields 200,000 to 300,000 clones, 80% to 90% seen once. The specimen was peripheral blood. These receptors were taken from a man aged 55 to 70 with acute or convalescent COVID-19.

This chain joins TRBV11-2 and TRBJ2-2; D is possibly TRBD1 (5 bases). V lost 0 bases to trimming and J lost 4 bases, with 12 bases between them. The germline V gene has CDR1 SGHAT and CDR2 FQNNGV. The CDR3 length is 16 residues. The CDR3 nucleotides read TGTGCCAGCAGCTTAGAGGGCCGCAGGGTCACCGGGGAGCTGTTTTTT. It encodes CASSLEGRRVTGELFF.

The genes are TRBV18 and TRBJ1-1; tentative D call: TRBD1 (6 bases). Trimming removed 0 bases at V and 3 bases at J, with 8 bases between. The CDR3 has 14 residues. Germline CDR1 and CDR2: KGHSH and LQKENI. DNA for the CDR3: TGTGCCAGCTCACCACCGTCAGGGGACACTGAAGCTTTCTTT. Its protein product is CASSPPSGDTEAFF.

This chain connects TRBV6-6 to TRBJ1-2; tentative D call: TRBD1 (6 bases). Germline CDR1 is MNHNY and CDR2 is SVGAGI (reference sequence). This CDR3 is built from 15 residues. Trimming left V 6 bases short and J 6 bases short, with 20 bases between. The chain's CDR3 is CASRPYTGTTDGYTF. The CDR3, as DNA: TGTGCCAGCAGACCATACACCGGGACAACGGATGGCTACACCTTC.

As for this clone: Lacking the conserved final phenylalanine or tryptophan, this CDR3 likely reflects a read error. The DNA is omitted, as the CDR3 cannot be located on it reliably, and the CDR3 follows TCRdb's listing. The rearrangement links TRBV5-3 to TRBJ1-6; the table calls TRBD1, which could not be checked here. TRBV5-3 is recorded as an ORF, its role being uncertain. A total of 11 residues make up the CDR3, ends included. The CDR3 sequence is CARSLRGQAWS.

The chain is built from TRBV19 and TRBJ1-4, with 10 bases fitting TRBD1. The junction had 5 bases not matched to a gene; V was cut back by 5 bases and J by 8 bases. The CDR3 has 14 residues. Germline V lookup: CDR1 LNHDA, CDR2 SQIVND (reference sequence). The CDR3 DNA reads TGTGCCAGTAGTCCTGACAGGGGGCGCGAAAAACTGTTTTTT. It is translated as CASSPDRGREKLFF.

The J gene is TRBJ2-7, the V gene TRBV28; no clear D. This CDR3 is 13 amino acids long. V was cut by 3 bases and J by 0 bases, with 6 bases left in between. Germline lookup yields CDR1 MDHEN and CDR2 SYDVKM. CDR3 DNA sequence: TGTGCCAGCAGTTTTGGCAGCTCCTACGAGCAGTACTTC. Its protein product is CASSFGSSYEQYF.

Here the CDR3 reads CASSITSEETQYF. In DNA form, the CDR3 reads TGTGCCAGTAGTATAACTAGCGAAGAGACCCAGTACTTC. The J gene is TRBJ2-5, the V gene TRBV19, with 7 bases matching TRBD2. Germline trimming cut 2 bases from V and 3 bases from J; bases unmatched to any gene: 0. Germline V gives CDR1 LNHDA, CDR2 SQIVND (reference sequence). The CDR3 sequence is 13 residues long.

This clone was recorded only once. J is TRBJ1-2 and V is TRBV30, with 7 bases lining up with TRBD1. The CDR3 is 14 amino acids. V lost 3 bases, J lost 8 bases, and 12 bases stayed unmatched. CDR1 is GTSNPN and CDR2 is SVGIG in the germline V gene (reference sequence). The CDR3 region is CAWRGTDRPLGYTF. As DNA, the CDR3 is TGTGCCTGGAGGGGAACGGACAGGCCCCTCGGCTACACCTTC.

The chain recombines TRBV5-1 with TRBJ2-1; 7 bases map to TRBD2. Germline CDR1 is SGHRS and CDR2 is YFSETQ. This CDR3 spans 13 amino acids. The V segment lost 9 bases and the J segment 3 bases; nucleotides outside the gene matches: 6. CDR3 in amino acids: CATATSSYNEQFF. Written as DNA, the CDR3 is TGCGCCACCGCGACTAGCAGCTACAATGAGCAGTTCTTC.